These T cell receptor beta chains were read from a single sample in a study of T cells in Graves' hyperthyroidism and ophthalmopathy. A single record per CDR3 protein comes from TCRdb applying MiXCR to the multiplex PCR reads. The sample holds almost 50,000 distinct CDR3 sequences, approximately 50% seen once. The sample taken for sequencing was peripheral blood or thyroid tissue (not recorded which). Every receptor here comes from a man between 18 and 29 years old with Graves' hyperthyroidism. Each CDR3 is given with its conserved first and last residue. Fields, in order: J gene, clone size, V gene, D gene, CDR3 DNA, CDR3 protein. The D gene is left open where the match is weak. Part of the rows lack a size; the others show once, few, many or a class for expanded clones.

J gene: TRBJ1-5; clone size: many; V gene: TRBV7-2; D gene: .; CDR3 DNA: TGTGCCTGCAGCTTAACGAAGGGGCTAGAGCCCCAGCATTTT; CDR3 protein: CACSLTKGLEPQHF
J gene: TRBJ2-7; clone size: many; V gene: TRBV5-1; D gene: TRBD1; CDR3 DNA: TGCGCCAGCTACAACCGGGACAGACCCTACGAGCAGTACTTC; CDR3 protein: CASYNRDRPYEQYF
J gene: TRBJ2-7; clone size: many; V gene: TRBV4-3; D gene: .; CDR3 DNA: TGCGCCAGCAGTCCTTACCCGACAGATTACGAGCAGTACTTC; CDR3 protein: CASSPYPTDYEQYF
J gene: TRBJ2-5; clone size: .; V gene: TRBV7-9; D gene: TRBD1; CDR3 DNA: TGTGCCAGCAGCTGGACTGGGACAGCACAAGAGACCCAGTACTTC; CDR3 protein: CASSWTGTAQETQYF
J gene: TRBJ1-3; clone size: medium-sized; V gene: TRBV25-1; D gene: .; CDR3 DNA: TGTGCCAGCAGTGAACCAAGGACTGGAAACACCATATATTTT; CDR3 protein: CASSEPRTGNTIYF
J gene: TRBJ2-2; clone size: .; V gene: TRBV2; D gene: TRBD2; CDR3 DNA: TGTGCCAGCAGTGGGATCCCCGGGACTAGAACCACCGGGGAGCTGTTTTTT; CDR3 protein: CASSGIPGTRTTGELFF
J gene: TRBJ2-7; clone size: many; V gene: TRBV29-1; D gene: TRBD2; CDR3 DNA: TGCAGCGTGAGGCCCGGGACTAGTGAGCAGTACTTC; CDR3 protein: CSVRPGTSEQYF
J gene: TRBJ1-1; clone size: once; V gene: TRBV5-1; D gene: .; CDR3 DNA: TGCGCCAGCAGCTTGGCCACCGGGAGTTACACTGAAGCTTTCTTT; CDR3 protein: CASSLATGSYTEAFF
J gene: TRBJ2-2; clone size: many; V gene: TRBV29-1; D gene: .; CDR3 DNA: TGCAGCGGGCTAGGGGGCACCGGGGAGCTGTTTTTT; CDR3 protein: CSGLGGTGELFF
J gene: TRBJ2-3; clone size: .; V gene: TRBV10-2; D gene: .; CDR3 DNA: TGCGCCAGCAGTGATAAGTCCACAGATACGCAGTATTTT; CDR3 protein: CASSDKSTDTQYF
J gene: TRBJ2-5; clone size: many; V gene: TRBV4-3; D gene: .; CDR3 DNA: TGCGCCAGCAGCCGACGCAGGAGTGGGGAGACCCAGTACTTC; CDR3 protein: CASSRRRSGETQYF
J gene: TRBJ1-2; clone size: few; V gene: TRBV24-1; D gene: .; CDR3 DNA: TGTGCCACCCGGGACGGCTATGGCTACACCTTC; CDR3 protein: CATRDGYGYTF
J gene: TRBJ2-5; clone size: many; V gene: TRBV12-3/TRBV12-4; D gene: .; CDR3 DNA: TGTGCCAGCACCTTAGGGGGGGGAGGAGAGACCCAGTACTTC; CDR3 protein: CASTLGGGGETQYF
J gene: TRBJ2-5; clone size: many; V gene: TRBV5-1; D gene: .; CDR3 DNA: TGCGCCAGCAGCTTCAGGGGACAAGAGACCCAGTACTTC; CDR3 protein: CASSFRGQETQYF
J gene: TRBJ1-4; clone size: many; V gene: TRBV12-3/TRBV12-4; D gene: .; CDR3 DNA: TGTGCCAGCAGTTCCCGGGGTGCGGCTAATGAAAAACTGTTTTTT; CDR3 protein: CASSSRGAANEKLFF
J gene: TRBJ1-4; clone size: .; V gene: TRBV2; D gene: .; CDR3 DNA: TGTGCCAGCAGGATGGAAAAACTGTTTTTT; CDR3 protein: CASRMEKLFF
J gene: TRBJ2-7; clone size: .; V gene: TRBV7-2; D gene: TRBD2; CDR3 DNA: TGTGCCAGCAGCTTTTCGTCTGGCGGGAGGGCCAACGAGCAGTACTTC; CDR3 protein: CASSFSSGGRANEQYF
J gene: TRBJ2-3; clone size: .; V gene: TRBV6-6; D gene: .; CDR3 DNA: TGTGCCAGCACCCGAGCGTCGGGCCGAACTACGCAGTATTTT; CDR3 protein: CASTRASGRTTQYF
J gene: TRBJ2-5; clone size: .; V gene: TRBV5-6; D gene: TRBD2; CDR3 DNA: TGTGCCAGCAGCTTCGGACTAGCGGGAAGAGAGACCCAGTACTTC; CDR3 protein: CASSFGLAGRETQYF
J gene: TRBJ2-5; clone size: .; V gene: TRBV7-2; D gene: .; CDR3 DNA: TGTGCCAGCAGCTTAATGGGGCGCCGGGAGAGGGAGACCCAGTACTTC; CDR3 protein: CASSLMGRRERETQYF
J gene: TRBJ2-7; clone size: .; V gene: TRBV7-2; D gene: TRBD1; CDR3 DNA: TGTGCCAGCAGCCCTCAGGGGGCATCCGAGCAGTACTTC; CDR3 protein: CASSPQGASEQYF
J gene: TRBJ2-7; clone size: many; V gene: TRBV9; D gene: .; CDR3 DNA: TGTGCCAGCAGCCCCCGAGGAGGCTCCGACTACGAGCAGTACTTC; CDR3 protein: CASSPRGGSDYEQYF
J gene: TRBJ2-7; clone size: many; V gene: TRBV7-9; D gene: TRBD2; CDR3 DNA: TGTGCCAGCAGCTTTAGGGCCGCGCGGGGGGGGATCTACGAGCAGTACTTC; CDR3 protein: CASSFRAARGGIYEQYF
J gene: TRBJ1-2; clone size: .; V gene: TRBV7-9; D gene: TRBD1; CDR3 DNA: TGTGCCAGCAGCTTAGGCCGGGACAGACCTAACTATGGCTACACCTTC; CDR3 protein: CASSLGRDRPNYGYTF
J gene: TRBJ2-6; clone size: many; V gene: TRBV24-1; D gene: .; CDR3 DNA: TGTGCCACCAGTGCTAGTGTCTCTGGGGCCAACGTCCTGACTTTC; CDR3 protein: CATSASVSGANVLTF
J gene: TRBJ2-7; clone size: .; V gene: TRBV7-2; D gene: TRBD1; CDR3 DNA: TGTGCCAGCAGCCTTCCGGGACAGGGACTCTACGAGCAGTACTTC; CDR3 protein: CASSLPGQGLYEQYF
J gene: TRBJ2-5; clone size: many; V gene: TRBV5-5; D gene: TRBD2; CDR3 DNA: TGTGCCAGCAGCTTGAGACTAGCGGGAGCTTCCCGAGAGACCCAGTACTTC; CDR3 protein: CASSLRLAGASRETQYF
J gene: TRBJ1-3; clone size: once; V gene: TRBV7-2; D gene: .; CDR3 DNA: TGTGCCAGCAGCCCCGGGACAGGAAACACCATATATTTT; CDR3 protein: CASSPGTGNTIYF
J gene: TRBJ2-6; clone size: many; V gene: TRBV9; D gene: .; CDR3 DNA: TGTGCCAGCAGCGTAGCTACACTTGGGGCCAACGTCCTGACTTTC; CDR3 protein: CASSVATLGANVLTF
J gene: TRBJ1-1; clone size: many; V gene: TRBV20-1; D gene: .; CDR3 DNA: TGCAGTGCTAGGGGGGGGGCGGGGAACACTGAAGCTTTCTTT; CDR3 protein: CSARGGAGNTEAFF
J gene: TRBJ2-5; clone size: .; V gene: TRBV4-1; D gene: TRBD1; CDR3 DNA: TGCGCCAGCAGCCAGGGGGTACAGGGGCGAGAGACCCAGTACTTC; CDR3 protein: CASSQGVQGRETQYF
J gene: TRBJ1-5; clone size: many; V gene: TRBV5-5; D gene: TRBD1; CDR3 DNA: TGTGCCAGCAGCTTGTCAGGGGGGGGCAATCAGCCCCAGCATTTT; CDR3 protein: CASSLSGGGNQPQHF
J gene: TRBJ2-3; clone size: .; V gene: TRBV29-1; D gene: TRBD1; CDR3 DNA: TGCAGCGTTGGGACAGGGGGTACGGATACGCAGTATTTT; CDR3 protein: CSVGTGGTDTQYF